Below are 28 T cell receptor beta chains sequenced from a single sample in a study of T cells in Graves' hyperthyroidism and ophthalmopathy. The TCR beta CDR3 regions underwent amplification using RNA transcripts as the source. HTBI primers were employed in a first-round RT-PCR of the TCR CDR3. TCRdb independently ran MiXCR on the multiplex PCR reads; one entry per CDR3 protein. The data hold 700,000 or so distinct CDR3 sequences, with roughly 15% observed a single time. The sample was blood. The receptors come from a man younger than 35 with Graves' hyperthyroidism.

This clonotype has more than one count but fewer than ten. V is TRBV27 and J is TRBJ2-3, with TRBD1 matching 8 bases. CDR3 length equals 14 residues. Trimming took 2 bases from V and 5 from J; bases not matched to a gene: 3. CDR1 and CDR2 from the germline V gene are MNHEY and SMNVEV (reference sequence). The CDR3 reads CASSLLRGLDTQYF. For the CDR3, the DNA is TGTGCCAGCAGTTTACTCAGGGGGCTAGATACGCAGTATTTT.

This clonotype was detected only a few times. The chain joins TRBV7-9 to TRBJ2-3; 11 nucleotides match TRBD2. The CDR3 sequence is 15 residues long. With V trimmed by 2 bases and J by 8 bases, 6 bases remained unmatched. CDR1 is SEHNR, CDR2 FQNEAQ, per germline (reference sequence). Here the CDR3 DNA reads TGTGCCAGCAGCTTACTAGCGGGAGGAGGAGTTACGCAGTATTTT. Translation: CASSLLAGGGVTQYF.

This chain joins TRBV6-5 and TRBJ1-5; 9 bases are a match to TRBD1. CDR1 and CDR2 (germline): MNHEY, SVGAGI. There are 15 residues in the CDR3. J gave up 3 bases and V 3 bases, and 3 bases lay outside the gene matches. The CDR3: CASSYTGGANQPQHF. CDR3 coding DNA: TGTGCCAGCAGTTATACAGGGGGCGCCAATCAGCCCCAGCATTTT.

In this sample, this clonotype turned up a few times. The chain combines TRBV29-1 with TRBJ1-1, with D unresolved. This CDR3 is built from 13 residues. Trimming shortened V by 2 bases and J by 0 bases, and 7 bases separated the two germline ends. Germline CDR1 is SQVTM and CDR2 is ANQGSEA. Here the CDR3 DNA reads TGCAGCGTTGAAAGAGGTGTGAACACTGAAGCTTTCTTT. Translated, it gives CSVERGVNTEAFF.

This clonotype was seen more than once but under ten times. The chain combines TRBV7-9 with TRBJ1-2; a weak D match, TRBD1 (6 bases). This CDR3 comprises 15 residues. V was cut by 4 bases and J by 5 bases, with 17 bases left in between. The germline V gene has CDR1 SEHNR and CDR2 FQNEAQ (reference sequence). CDR3: CASSSLAGVDYGYTF. The CDR3 DNA is TGTGCCAGCAGCTCGTTGGCAGGGGTGGATTATGGCTACACCTTC.

This clonotype was observed many times. The chain uses TRBV11-2 and TRBJ2-7; 11 positions agree with TRBD2. This CDR3 spans 16 amino acids. Germline loops: CDR1 SGHAT, CDR2 FQNNGV. The junction had 14 bases not matched to a gene; V was cut back by 6 bases and J by 7 bases. DNA for the CDR3: TGTGCCAGCAGTCATCTAGCGGGAGGATCTGTGGGAGAGCAGTACTTC. Its translation: CASSHLAGGSVGEQYF. The whole variable domain, remainder taken from reference TRBV11-2 and TRBJ2-7, is EAGVAQSPRYKIIEKRQSVAFWCNPISGHATLYWYQQILGQGPKLLIQFQNNGVVDDSQLPKDRFSAERLKGVDSTLKIQPAKLEDSAVYLCASSHLAGGSVGEQYFGPGTRLTVT.

About this clonotype itself: One end of the junction does not line up with germline, which may come from a read error. The chain joins TRBV27 to TRBJ2-1; the D is unclear. CDR1 MNHEY and CDR2 SMNVEV come from the germline V gene (reference sequence). This CDR3 is built from 12 residues. The CDR3 nucleotides are TGTGCCAGCGGTTTATCAGGTGGTGAGCAGTTCTTC. Protein product: CASGLSGGEQFF.

This clonotype was picked up a small number of times. The V call is TRBV30, the J call TRBJ2-5, with D possibly being TRBD1 or TRBD2 (5 bases each). This CDR3 contains 14 residues. Germline loops: CDR1 GTSNPN, CDR2 SVGIG (reference sequence). V lost 3 bases and J 4 bases, leaving 15 bases between the germline ends. The CDR3 nucleotides read TGTGCCTGGAGCGACGGGGCGGGCCGAGAGACCCAGTACTTC. Its protein is CAWSDGAGRETQYF. Looking up the rest from reference TRBV30 and TRBJ2-5 gives the full variable domain: SQTIHQWPATLVQPVGSPLSLECTVEGTSNPNLYWYRQAAGRGLQLLFYSVGIGQISSEVPQNLSASRPQDRQFILSSKKLLLSDSGFYLCAWSDGAGRETQYFGPGTRLLVL.

This clonotype was counted many times. This chain links TRBV18 with TRBJ2-3; 13 nucleotides align to TRBD2. V lost 4 bases to trimming and J lost 2 bases; unmatched junction nucleotides: 3. CDR1 KGHSH and CDR2 LQKENI come from the germline V gene. This CDR3 has 16 residues. CDR3 sequence reads: CASSRGLAGFTDTQYF. CDR3 sequence (DNA): TGTGCCAGCTCACGGGGACTAGCGGGATTCACAGATACGCAGTATTTT.

The chain combines TRBV10-3 with TRBJ2-1; 9 bases match TRBD2. The length of the CDR3 is 22 residues. V trimming: 0 bases; J trimming: 8 bases; junction bases outside the gene matches: 26. Germline-derived CDR1 and CDR2 are ENHRY and SYGVKD. The CDR3 protein is CAISESIRFSREGPVARDEQFF. The CDR3 DNA is TGTGCCATCAGTGAGTCGATACGGTTTTCGCGGGAGGGCCCTGTAGCGCGTGATGAGCAGTTCTTC.

V is TRBV19 and J is TRBJ1-6; D is perhaps TRBD1 (6 bases). V shed 3 bases and J shed 2 bases, with 14 bases lying between them. This CDR3 has 17 amino acids. Germline CDR1 and CDR2: LNHDA and SQIVND (reference sequence). CDR3: CASSIKQGPTYNSPLHF. For the CDR3, the DNA is TGTGCCAGTAGTATTAAGCAGGGGCCAACCTATAATTCACCCCTCCACTTT.

This clonotype has just a few counts. The rearrangement joins TRBV5-4 to TRBJ2-2; TRBD2 matches 16 bases. V was clipped by 7 bases and J by 7 bases; unmatched bases: 7. The CDR3 is made up of 16 amino acids. Germline V lookup: CDR1 SGHNT, CDR2 YYREEE (reference sequence). CDR3 sequence reads: CASQPGTSGRGGELFF. In DNA, the CDR3 is TGTGCCAGCCAACCCGGGACTAGCGGGAGGGGCGGGGAGCTGTTTTTT.

As for this clonotype: A read error is possible here, since a much larger clone lies one base away. The gene calls are TRBV7-2 and TRBJ2-7; the D gene is possibly TRBD2 (5 bases). Trimming pared 0 bases from V and 7 bases from J, leaving 16 bases between. Germline CDR1 and CDR2: SGHTA and FQGNSA. The CDR3 spans 15 residues. The CDR3 spells CASSLATSGLWEQYF. The CDR3 DNA reads as TGTGCCAGCAGCTTAGCTACCAGCGGCCTGTGGGAGCAGTACTTC.

This clonotype was seen many times. The CDR3 DNA reads as TGTGCCAGCAGCCCTCAAAGCGGGACGTACGAGCAGTACTTC. Translating it yields CASSPQSGTYEQYF. The rearrangement joins TRBV7-2 to TRBJ2-7; 7 bases align to TRBD2. This CDR3 is 14 amino acids long. Germline values: CDR1 SGHTA, CDR2 FQGNSA. The trim removed 5 bases at V and 4 bases at J, leaving 8 bases unmatched.

The rearrangement links TRBV6-1 to TRBJ2-3; no definite D call. Germline V gene sequence: CDR1 MNHNS, CDR2 SASEGT. This CDR3 region has 11 residues. Trimming stripped 7 bases from V and 5 bases from J, with 7 bases between. CDR3 region: CASKVIDTQYF. The CDR3 coding sequence is TGTGCCAGCAAGGTTATAGATACGCAGTATTTT.

This clonotype was counted ten times or more. The CDR3 spells CASSLARDISYEQYF. For the CDR3, the DNA is TGTGCCAGCAGCCTCGCCCGGGACATCTCCTACGAGCAGTACTTC. This chain uses TRBV27 with TRBJ2-7; D may be TRBD1 (6 bases). The CDR3 runs to 15 residues. The V and J ends lost 6 bases and 0 bases respectively, with 15 bases between them. The germline V gene encodes CDR1 MNHEY and CDR2 SMNVEV (reference sequence).

The table lists this clonotype with a few counts. The V and J genes are TRBV6-2 or TRBV6-3 and TRBJ1-1; D remains ambiguous. Germline CDR1 reads MNHEY; CDR2 reads SVGEGT. V lost 5 bases to trimming and J lost 10 bases, with 14 bases between them. The CDR3 covers 12 residues. CDR3 region: CASSGRPMGAFF. In DNA, the CDR3 is TGTGCCAGCAGTGGGCGGCCGATGGGAGCTTTCTTT.

This clonotype was counted at least ten times. V is TRBV12-3 or TRBV12-4 and J is TRBJ1-2, with 8 bases lining up with TRBD1. This CDR3 region has 15 residues. The J segment lost 0 bases and the V segment lost 3 bases, leaving 3 bases of the junction unmatched. The chain's CDR3 is CASSLGQATNYGYTF. The CDR3 coding sequence is TGTGCCAGCAGTTTGGGACAGGCGACTAACTATGGCTACACCTTC.

As regards this clonotype: This could be a read error, since a much larger clone is one nucleotide away. Likely a read error: the CDR3 ends without its conserved phenylalanine or tryptophan. This chain joins TRBV6-5 and TRBJ2-7, with 11 bases that match TRBD1. Germline CDR1 MNHEY, CDR2 SVGAGI. The J segment lost 6 bases and the V segment lost 0 bases, leaving 7 bases of the junction unmatched. The CDR3 sequence is 16 residues long. CDR3 DNA: TGTGCCAGCAGTTACTCTAAGGACAGGGGGCTTCGCGAGCAGTACATC. It translates to CASSYSKDRGLREQYI.

The chain carries TRBV5-6 and TRBJ2-3, with D possibly matching TRBD2 (7 bases). Germline-derived CDR1 and CDR2 are SGHDT and YYEEEE. V shed 4 bases and J shed 2 bases, with 14 bases lying between them. The CDR3 is 15 residues long. The CDR3 sequence is CASSEGGGNTDTQYF. CDR3 bases: TGTGCCAGCAGCGAGGGGGGAGGGAACACAGATACGCAGTATTTT.

The chain recombines TRBV15 with TRBJ2-1; D is perhaps TRBD2 (5 bases). This CDR3 comprises 13 residues. CDR1 LNHNV and CDR2 YYDKDF come from the germline V gene (reference sequence). V lost 0 bases to trimming and J lost 11 bases, with 11 bases between them. CDR3 in amino acids: CATSRDLEAQQFF. Written as DNA, the CDR3 is TGTGCCACCAGCAGAGATCTGGAGGCCCAGCAGTTCTTC.

V and J are TRBV19 and TRBJ2-5, with a weak D call TRBD2 (6 bases). Trimming removed 4 bases at V and 6 bases at J, with 15 bases between. CDR3 length: 14 residues. Germline V gene lookup returns CDR1 LNHDA and CDR2 SQIVND (reference sequence). The CDR3, as DNA: TGTGCCAGTAGTACCCTCGGGGGATCAAAGACCCAGTACTTC. This translates into CASSTLGGSKTQYF.

The chain has TRBV20-1 and TRBJ1-5; unclear D gene. This CDR3 is 13 amino acids long. From germline, CDR1 is DFQATT and CDR2 SNEGSKA (reference sequence). V lost 5 bases and J 3 bases, leaving 11 bases between the germline ends. DNA for the CDR3: TGCAGTGCTGGGCACGGGGACAATCAGCCCCAGCATTTT. It specifies CSAGHGDNQPQHF.

This clonotype was observed many times. The chain carries TRBV6-1 and TRBJ1-5; tentative D call: TRBD1 (5 bases). CDR1 is MNHNS, CDR2 SASEGT, per germline. Trimming cost V 5 bases and J 10 bases, with 18 bases left between them. This CDR3 is built from 14 residues. This CDR3 is CASSTAGALNPQHF. CDR3 bases: TGTGCCAGCAGTACCGCCGGGGCGCTTAATCCCCAGCATTTT.

This clonotype was counted ten times or more. In nucleotides, the CDR3 is TGTGCCAGCTGGGCAGGGGCGAACTATGGCTACACCTTC. This encodes CASWAGANYGYTF. The V call is TRBV27, the J call TRBJ1-2, with TRBD1 as a possible D gene (6 bases). The CDR3 sequence is 13 residues long. Germline assignment: CDR1 MNHEY and CDR2 SMNVEV (reference sequence). Trimming cost V 8 bases and J 2 bases, with 12 bases left between them.

This clonotype was seen a handful of times. The gene calls are TRBV6-5 and TRBJ2-1; 7 bases fit TRBD2. The ends lost 0 bases at V and 2 bases at J; junction bases unmatched: 7. Germline V gene sequence: CDR1 MNHEY, CDR2 SVGAGI. This CDR3 spans 17 amino acids. This CDR3 reads CASSYSGGRGTYNEQFF. The CDR3 nucleotides are TGTGCCAGCAGTTACTCGGGCGGGAGAGGAACCTACAATGAGCAGTTCTTC.

This clonotype was seen repeatedly, ten times or more. The chain uses TRBV7-3 and TRBJ2-3; 7 bases line up with TRBD1. Germline V CDR1 and CDR2: SGHTA, FQGTGA. This CDR3 region has 15 residues. V dropped 6 bases and J dropped 3; count of bases not matched to a gene: 9. This CDR3 reads CASRHGQDGTDTQYF. CDR3 sequence (DNA): TGTGCCAGCAGGCATGGACAGGATGGGACAGATACGCAGTATTTT.

The V call is TRBV18, the J call TRBJ2-7, with 8 bases that match TRBD2. V gave up 4 bases and J gave up 6 bases; unmatched junction bases: 8. The CDR3 totals 14 residues. Germline assignment: CDR1 KGHSH and CDR2 LQKENI. The CDR3 DNA reads TGTGCCAGCTCACTAGCGGGACCCCCTGGCGAGCAGTACTTC. This translates into CASSLAGPPGEQYF.